The 31 T cell receptor beta chains listed next were all sequenced from one sample in a study of CD8 T cells in ankylosing spondylitis. Study-level points and caveats: Seemingly distinctive of ankylosing spondylitis blood was a TCR beta motif formed by eight highly homologous variants.

Using its own MiXCR run on the 5' RACE reads, TCRdb lists one record per CDR3 protein. Of hundreds of thousands of distinct CDR3 sequences in the sample, roughly 12% were seen once. Antigens for these TCRs are unknown. The sample taken for sequencing was blood, either unsorted or a sorted T cell fraction (not recorded which). The source of these receptors is a male donor with ankylosing spondylitis.

In this sample, this clonotype turned up many times. The chain joins TRBV5-1 to TRBJ2-1; D unresolved. The CDR3 contains 14 residues. CDR1 is SGHRS, CDR2 YFSETQ, per germline. V dropped 1 base and J dropped 11 bases, with 16 bases sitting between them. The CDR3: CASSLSSVGDKQFF. The DNA for the CDR3 is TGCGCCAGCAGCTTGTCTTCCGTCGGTGATAAGCAGTTCTTC.

This clonotype has ten or more counts. The J gene is TRBJ2-1, the V gene TRBV5-6; D unclear. This CDR3 is 13 amino acids long. The germline V gene encodes CDR1 SGHDT and CDR2 YYEEEE. Trimming pared 3 bases from V and 10 bases from J, leaving 14 bases between. CDR3 DNA sequence: TGTGCCAGCAGCTCCTGGACCCTTGGGGAGCAGTTCTTC. Its translation is CASSSWTLGEQFF.

This clonotype was detected many times. The CDR3: CSAISVEGYNEQFF. The CDR3 region has the DNA TGCAGTGCTATATCCGTTGAGGGTTACAATGAGCAGTTCTTC. The chain links TRBV20-1 to TRBJ2-1; TRBD2 might be the D (5 bases). The V end lost 4 bases, the J end lost 4 bases, and 14 bases lay between the germline ends. Germline V gives CDR1 DFQATT, CDR2 SNEGSKA (reference sequence). This CDR3 is 14 amino acids long.

The chain combines TRBV6-2 or TRBV6-3 with TRBJ1-5, with 9 bases matching TRBD1. CDR1 and CDR2 from the germline V gene are MNHEY and SVGEGT. The CDR3 consists of 17 residues. V shed 6 bases, J shed 4 bases, and the junction held 13 bases outside the gene matches. The CDR3 sequence: CASSRISGTGLNQPQHF. The CDR3 nucleotides are TGTGCCAGCAGCCGTATCAGCGGGACAGGGCTGAATCAGCCCCAGCATTTT.

The V call is TRBV6-2 or TRBV6-3, the J call TRBJ2-2; the D is unclear. The V gene's germline CDR1 is MNHEY and CDR2 SVGEGT. This CDR3 region has 14 residues. Trimming took off 6 bases at V and 0 bases at J, with 8 bases between the two ends. The CDR3 DNA is TGTGCCAGCAGCGAAGGGCCGAACACCGGGGAGCTGTTTTTT. Amino acid sequence: CASSEGPNTGELFF.

This clonotype was counted only a few times. The CDR3 sequence is CSSPGGGTDTQYF. CDR3 sequence (DNA): TGCAGCTCCCCGGGAGGGGGCACAGATACGCAGTATTTT. V gene TRBV29-1 combines with J gene TRBJ2-3, with 8 bases that match TRBD2. After removal of 8 bases from V and 1 base from J, the junction contained 5 bases not matched to a gene. The CDR3 spans 13 residues. CDR1 and CDR2 from the germline V gene are SQVTM and ANQGSEA.

This clonotype has ten or more counts. The V call is TRBV6-2 or TRBV6-3, the J call TRBJ2-6, with 7 bases that match TRBD2. J gave up 2 bases and V 5 bases, and 21 bases lay outside the gene matches. This CDR3 has 21 residues. Per germline, CDR1 MNHEY and CDR2 SVGEGT. The CDR3 DNA follows: TGTGCCAGCAGTCTCCCCGTAGCCGGGACTAAAAAAGGAACTGGGGCCAACGTCCTGACTTTC. It translates to CASSLPVAGTKKGTGANVLTF.

This clonotype has more than one count but fewer than ten. The DNA of the CDR3 is TGCAGTGTCCGCGGGACTTACCAAGAGACCCAGTACTTC. Residues: CSVRGTYQETQYF. This chain joins TRBV20-1 and TRBJ2-5; tentatively, D is TRBD2 (6 bases). Trimming shortened V by 7 bases and J by 0 bases, and 12 bases separated the two germline ends. CDR1 and CDR2 (germline): DFQATT, SNEGSKA (reference sequence). This CDR3 has 13 residues.

The rearrangement links TRBV5-1 to TRBJ1-2, with TRBD1 matching 8 bases. CDR1 and CDR2 from the germline V gene are SGHRS and YFSETQ. V dropped 3 bases and J dropped 6; count of bases not matched to a gene: 10. This CDR3 is built from 15 residues. CDR3 loop: CASSSQGGDLDGYTF. CDR3 DNA sequence: TGCGCCAGCAGCTCACAGGGGGGCGATTTGGATGGCTACACCTTC.

This clonotype was detected a few times. The chain employs TRBV20-1 and TRBJ2-1; TRBD2 matches 12 bases. The length of the CDR3 is 14 residues. V was clipped by 6 bases and J by 5 bases; unmatched bases: 5. Germline lookup yields CDR1 DFQATT and CDR2 SNEGSKA (reference sequence). The CDR3 region is CSAAGLAGHNEQFF. DNA of the CDR3: TGCAGTGCGGCGGGACTAGCGGGCCACAATGAGCAGTTCTTC.

This clonotype came up a few times. The chain carries TRBV15 and TRBJ1-5, with D uncertain. With 1 base removed from V and 1 base from J, the gap between germline ends came to 8 bases. The CDR3 contains 15 residues. Germline V gene sequence: CDR1 LNHNV, CDR2 YYDKDF (reference sequence). The CDR3: CATSRGTISNQPQHF. The CDR3 DNA reads as TGTGCCACCAGCAGAGGTACGATCAGCAATCAGCCCCAGCATTTT.

To note about this clonotype: Germline is not matched at one junction end, which may reflect a read error. This chain connects TRBV5-5 to TRBJ2-7; D is unclear. This CDR3 contains 14 residues. Germline V gene sequence: CDR1 SGHKS, CDR2 YYEKEE (reference sequence). The CDR3 region has the DNA TGTGCCAGCAGCTTGGGGAGTCTTAGGCAGCCCTTCGAGTTC. It translates to CASSLGSLRQPFEF.

This clonotype occurred many times. CDR3 nucleotide sequence: TGCAGTGCTAGGGACAGGGGGATCTACTACGAGCAGTACTTC. The encoded protein is CSARDRGIYYEQYF. The chain employs TRBV20-1 and TRBJ2-7, with 10 bases fitting TRBD1. CDR1 and CDR2 (germline): DFQATT, SNEGSKA (reference sequence). This CDR3 spans 14 amino acids. The V and J ends lost 3 bases and 3 bases, in that order; junction bases with no gene match: 5.

This clonotype was counted at least ten times. The chain carries TRBV29-1 and TRBJ2-4; D assignment may be TRBD1 or TRBD2 (6 bases each). Trimming removed 1 base from V and 1 base from J, with 11 bases in between. The germline V gene encodes CDR1 SQVTM and CDR2 ANQGSEA. The CDR3 sequence is 15 residues long. The CDR3 bases are TGCAGCGTTGAAGCTTGGGGGGCGGCCAAAAACATTCAGTACTTC. Translated, it gives CSVEAWGAAKNIQYF.

The chain combines TRBV6-1 with TRBJ1-1; 7 nucleotides match TRBD1. Germline V lookup: CDR1 MNHNS, CDR2 SASEGT. This CDR3 has 14 residues. V dropped 8 bases and J dropped 1; count of bases not matched to a gene: 7. Written as DNA, the CDR3 is TGTGCCAGCGGCAGGGGGTTCACGAACACTGAAGCTTTCTTT. Amino acid sequence: CASGRGFTNTEAFF.

The V and J genes are TRBV24-1 and TRBJ2-3; D could derive from TRBD1 or TRBD2 (5 bases each). The germline gives CDR1 KGHDR, CDR2 SFDVKD. The CDR3 is 17 amino acids. With 4 bases removed from V and 1 base from J, the gap between germline ends came to 17 bases. The DNA of the CDR3 is TGTGCCACCAGTGACCCTGGGACCTACCCTCGCACAGATACGCAGTATTTT. Its translation: CATSDPGTYPRTDTQYF.

The chain carries TRBV15 and TRBJ2-2; 8 bases fit TRBD1. The trim removed 0 bases at V and 6 bases at J, leaving 6 bases unmatched. The CDR3 covers 16 residues. Per germline, CDR1 LNHNV and CDR2 YYDKDF (reference sequence). The CDR3 protein is CATSRDLQGASGELFF. The CDR3 region has the DNA TGTGCCACCAGCAGAGATTTGCAGGGGGCGTCCGGGGAGCTGTTTTTT.

The chain uses TRBV10-3 and TRBJ2-1; the match to TRBD2 covers 8 bases. Germline values: CDR1 ENHRY, CDR2 SYGVKD. The V gene end was trimmed by 3 bases and the J gene end by 0 bases; junction bases not matched to a gene: 1. The CDR3 has 15 amino acids. The CDR3 bases are TGTGCCATCAGTGAACGGGAGGGCTCCTACAATGAGCAGTTCTTC. It translates to CAISEREGSYNEQFF.

Only a few counts were recorded for this clonotype. J is TRBJ2-1 and V is TRBV19; the match to TRBD2 covers 7 bases. V gave up 5 bases and J gave up 4 bases; unmatched junction bases: 5. The CDR3 spans 14 residues. From germline, CDR1 is LNHDA and CDR2 SQIVND (reference sequence). The CDR3 sequence is CASSGWGGYNEQFF. The CDR3 nucleotides are TGTGCCAGTAGTGGATGGGGGGGGTACAATGAGCAGTTCTTC.

This clonotype was counted many times. This sequence joins TRBV29-1 and TRBJ1-1; D unresolved. Per the germline V gene, CDR1 is SQVTM and CDR2 is ANQGSEA. The CDR3 is made up of 13 amino acids. V was cut by 4 bases and J by 5 bases, with 14 bases left in between. The CDR3 coding sequence is TGCAGCGTTGGTACAGTCGCGGTAACTGAAGCTTTCTTT. This translates into CSVGTVAVTEAFF.

This clonotype has just a few counts. The rearrangement joins TRBV20-1 to TRBJ2-5; 15 nucleotides match TRBD2. This CDR3 has 16 amino acids. V lost 6 bases, J lost 4 bases, and 9 bases stayed unmatched. In germline, CDR1 is DFQATT, CDR2 SNEGSKA (reference sequence). The CDR3 loop reads CSANGWTSGRVETQYF. DNA for the CDR3: TGCAGTGCCAACGGTTGGACTAGCGGGAGGGTAGAGACCCAGTACTTC.

This chain connects TRBV2 to TRBJ1-5, with unresolved D. The CDR3 runs to 12 residues. Looked up from germline, CDR1 is SNHLY and CDR2 is FYNNEI. V was cut by 0 bases and J by 6 bases, with 3 bases left in between. The CDR3 DNA reads as TGTGCCAGCAGTGAAGCACCTCAGCCCCAGCATTTT. It codes for CASSEAPQPQHF.

There are a few counts of this clonotype. The chain has TRBV11-2 and TRBJ2-2; 8 nucleotides agree with TRBD2. This CDR3 is built from 17 residues. Trimming removed 5 bases from V and 4 bases from J; junction bases left unmatched: 12. Germline V gives CDR1 SGHAT, CDR2 FQNNGV. This CDR3 is CASSRFGREVRTGELFF. The DNA for the CDR3 is TGTGCCAGCAGCCGGTTCGGGCGGGAGGTTCGCACCGGGGAGCTGTTTTTT.

This clonotype was observed a few times. The V and J genes are TRBV7-9 and TRBJ2-1; 8 bases agree with TRBD2. The V segment lost 3 bases and the J segment 0 bases; nucleotides outside the gene matches: 4. CDR1 and CDR2 from the germline V gene are SEHNR and FQNEAQ (reference sequence). The CDR3 loop spans 16 amino acids. The CDR3 loop reads CASSFRGGISYNEQFF. The CDR3 DNA reads TGTGCCAGCAGCTTCCGGGGGGGAATCTCCTACAATGAGCAGTTCTTC.

This clonotype was seen repeatedly, ten times or more. The V and J genes are TRBV3-1 and TRBJ1-1; possible D gene TRBD1, 6 bases. The germline V and J ends were trimmed by 5 bases and 1 base, with 8 bases remaining between them. The CDR3 sequence is 13 residues long. CDR1 LGHDT and CDR2 YNNKEL come from the germline V gene (reference sequence). CDR3 region: CASSVDRNTEAFF. The CDR3 region has the DNA TGTGCCAGCAGCGTGGACAGGAACACTGAAGCTTTCTTT. The full variable domain, in which reference TRBV3-1 and TRBJ1-1 provide the parts outside the CDR3, is DTAVSQTPKYLVTQMGNDKSIKCEQNLGHDTMYWYKQDSKKFLKIMFSYNNKELIINETVPNRFSPKSPDKAHLNLHINSLELGDSAVYFCASSVDRNTEAFFGQGTRLTVV.

This rearrangement joins TRBV6-1 to TRBJ2-7; D not certain. The germline CDR1 and CDR2 sequences are MNHNS and SASEGT. This CDR3 comprises 12 residues. V shed 4 bases and J shed 7 bases, with 11 bases lying between them. The CDR3 DNA reads TGTGCCAGCAGTGTGCACATTGGGGAGCAGTACGTC. As protein: CASSVHIGEQYV.

This clonotype was observed a handful of times. The gene calls are TRBV9 and TRBJ2-7; 9 bases fit TRBD2. With V trimmed by 0 bases and J by 7 bases, 8 bases remained unmatched. There are 15 residues in the CDR3. Germline CDR1 SGDLS, CDR2 YYNGEE. CDR3 residues: CASSVGGGRAGEQYV. CDR3 DNA: TGTGCCAGCAGCGTAGGAGGCGGGAGGGCCGGGGAGCAGTACGTC.

V usage is TRBV3-1 and J usage is TRBJ2-7, with 9 positions matching TRBD1. The CDR3 runs to 15 residues. With V trimmed by 4 bases and J by 4 bases, 8 bases remained unmatched. Germline CDR1 reads LGHDT; CDR2 reads YNNKEL (reference sequence). The CDR3 loop reads CASSLWTGEAYEQYF. The CDR3 DNA is TGTGCCAGCAGCCTCTGGACAGGGGAAGCGTACGAGCAGTACTTC.

This clonotype was seen a handful of times. This chain links TRBV18 with TRBJ2-5; D not certain. Germline CDR1 KGHSH, CDR2 LQKENI. Deletions cut 6 bases from V and 4 bases from J, with 15 bases between. This CDR3 is 14 amino acids long. The CDR3 nucleotides are TGTGCCAGCTCGGGCGTTGGATTTGTAGAGACCCAGTACTTC. It translates to CASSGVGFVETQYF. The entire variable domain, with the rest obtained from reference TRBV18 and TRBJ2-5, is as follows: NAGVMQNPRHLVRRRGQEARLRCSPMKGHSHVYWYRQLPEEGLKFMVYLQKENIIDESGMPKERFSAEFPKEGPSILRIQQVVRGDSAAYFCASSGVGFVETQYFGPGTRLLVL.

The chain is built from TRBV6-5 and TRBJ2-1, with TRBD1 matching over 8 bases. The ends lost 0 bases at V and 7 bases at J; junction bases unmatched: 5. The germline gives CDR1 MNHEY, CDR2 SVGAGI. The CDR3 is 15 residues long. The CDR3 DNA reads TGTGCCAGCAGTTACTCCCAGGGGGCGCGGAATGAGCAGTTCTTC. Translated, it gives CASSYSQGARNEQFF.

This clonotype was detected only a few times. The chain links TRBV7-8 to TRBJ2-7, with no clear D. V lost 1 base and J 2 bases, leaving 6 bases between the germline ends. Germline V gene data show CDR1 as SGHVS and CDR2 as FQNEAQ. This CDR3 contains 13 residues. Here the CDR3 reads CASSLGKTYEQYF. The CDR3 region has the DNA TGTGCCAGCAGCTTAGGCAAGACCTACGAGCAGTACTTC.